The TCR beta chain under discussion was sequenced for a study of T-cell memory formation after mild COVID-19. Study context: For the most part, TCR clusters were specific to one donor. Points from the study as a whole: Day 15 to 85 contracting clones showed balanced CD4/CD8; day 15 to 37 expanders favored CD4+. Pre-infection memory already had some responding clones, implying cross-reactive memory joined.

As to this clonotype: Its antigen is undetermined.

This CDR3 is built from 14 residues. CDR1 is KGHSH and CDR2 is LQKENI in the germline V gene. V shed 3 bases and J shed 4 bases, with 11 bases lying between them. 5'RACE with constant-segment primers yielded barcoded, UMI-tagged TCR alpha and TCR beta cDNA libraries. TCRdb reanalysed the 5' RACE reads using MiXCR and keeps one entry per CDR3 protein. Found here are hundreds of thousands of distinct CDR3 sequences, roughly 22% of them singletons; the top ten hold around 9.2%. What was sequenced was PBMCs or a T cell subset sorted from them (not recorded which). This sequence was found in an adult woman who had mild COVID-19 (a few samples of this study predate the infection). Cell type and time point are not known. This chain links TRBV18 with TRBJ2-3; D ambiguous. The CDR3 sequence: CASSPTGYADTQYF. The CDR3 DNA reads TGTGCCAGCTCACCCACGGGCTACGCAGATACGCAGTATTTT.